This TCR beta chain was captured in a study of blood T cells in healthy people across ages. CDR1 is SQVTM, CDR2 ANQGSEA, per germline. The CDR3 contains 13 residues. The trim removed 3 bases at V and 4 bases at J, leaving 5 bases unmatched. A J-beta primer mix and a sample-barcoded 5' primer were used in a second PCR of about 6 to 12 cycles. MiXCR, run by TCRdb on the 5' RACE reads, gives a single entry per CDR3 protein. The data hold around 1,500,000 distinct CDR3 sequences, with approximately 42% observed a single time. V gene TRBV29-1 combines with J gene TRBJ2-7; 8 nucleotides line up with TRBD2. Sequencing input: blood. This TCR was recovered from a woman younger than 35 in good health. Here the CDR3 DNA reads TGCAGCGTTGAGGGCGGGAGGAAGTACGAGCAGTACTTC. It codes for CSVEGGRKYEQYF.